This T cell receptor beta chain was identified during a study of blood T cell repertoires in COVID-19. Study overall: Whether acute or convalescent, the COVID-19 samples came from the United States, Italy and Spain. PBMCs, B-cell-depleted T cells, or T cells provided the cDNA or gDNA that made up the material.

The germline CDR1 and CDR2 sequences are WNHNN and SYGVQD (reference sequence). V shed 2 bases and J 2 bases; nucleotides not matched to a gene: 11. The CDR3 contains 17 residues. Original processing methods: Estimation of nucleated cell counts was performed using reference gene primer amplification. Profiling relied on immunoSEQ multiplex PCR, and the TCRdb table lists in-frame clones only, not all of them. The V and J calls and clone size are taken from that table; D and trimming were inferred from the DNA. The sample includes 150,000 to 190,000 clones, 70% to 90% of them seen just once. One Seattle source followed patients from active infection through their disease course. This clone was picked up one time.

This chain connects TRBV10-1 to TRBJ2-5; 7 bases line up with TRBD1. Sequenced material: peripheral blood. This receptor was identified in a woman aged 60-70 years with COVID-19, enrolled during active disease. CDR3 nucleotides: TGCGCCAGCAGTGAGCCGAGGGACAGTAGTTCACAAGAGACCCAGTACTTC. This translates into CASSEPRDSSSQETQYF.